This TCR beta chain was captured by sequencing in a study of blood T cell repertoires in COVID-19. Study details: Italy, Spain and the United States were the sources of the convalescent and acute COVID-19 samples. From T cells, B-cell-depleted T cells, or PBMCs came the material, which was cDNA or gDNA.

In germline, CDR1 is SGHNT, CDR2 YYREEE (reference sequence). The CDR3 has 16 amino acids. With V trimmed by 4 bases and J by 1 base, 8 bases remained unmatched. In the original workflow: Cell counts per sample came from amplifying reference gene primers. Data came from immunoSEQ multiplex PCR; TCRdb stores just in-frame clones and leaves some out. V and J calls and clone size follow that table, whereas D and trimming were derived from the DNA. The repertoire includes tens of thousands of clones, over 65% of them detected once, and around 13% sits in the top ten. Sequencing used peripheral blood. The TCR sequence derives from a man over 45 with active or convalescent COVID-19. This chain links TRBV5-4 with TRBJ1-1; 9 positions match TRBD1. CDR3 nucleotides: TGTGCCAGCAGCATACAGGGGGCCGGAGGGAACACTGAAGCTTTCTTT. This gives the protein CASSIQGAGGNTEAFF.